This is a list of T cell receptor beta chains from one sample in a study of human T cells and chemical hapten exposure. Each CDR3 protein gets one entry after TCRdb re-called the RACE reads with MiXCR. The data contain more than 65,000 distinct CDR3 sequences, 7% to 8% of them singletons. The material was whole blood, obtained in connection with sensitization to the hapten diphenylcyclopropenone (DPC). The receptors were gathered from a woman aged 25 to 39 with alopecia areata. Some clones in this sample may be carry-over from other donors' samples. Each CDR3 is given with its conserved first and last residue. D genes are given only for firm matches. Not every row has a clone size; where given, it reads once, few, many or a size class.

J,D,V,size,CDR3,DNA
TRBJ1-5,NA,TRBV27,many,CASSLSSGSKSGPQHF,TGTGCCAGCAGTTTATCGTCGGGGTCCAAATCAGGGCCCCAGCATTTT
TRBJ1-6,NA,TRBV6-5,NA,CASSYSYKDSPLHF,TGTGCCAGCAGTTACTCGTACAAGGATTCACCCCTCCACTTT
TRBJ1-2,NA,TRBV12-3/TRBV12-4,many,CASSLKDGNYGYTF,TGTGCCAGCAGTTTAAAGGACGGGAATTATGGCTACACCTTC
TRBJ1-1,TRBD1,TRBV20-1,few,CSARWTGETEAFF,TGCAGTGCTAGATGGACAGGGGAGACTGAAGCTTTCTTT
TRBJ2-7,NA,TRBV7-2,NA,CASSRTYEQYF,TGTGCCAGCAGCCGTACCTACGAGCAGTACTTC
TRBJ1-2,NA,TRBV5-1,many,CASSSGTYGYTF,TGCGCCAGCAGCTCCGGGACCTATGGCTACACCTTC
TRBJ2-3,NA,TRBV5-1,many,CASSLTGTPRFVDTQYF,TGCGCCAGCAGCTTGACCGGGACACCACGCTTCGTGGATACGCAGTATTTT
TRBJ1-1,TRBD1,TRBV7-9,NA,CASRLGTELTEAFF,TGTGCCAGCAGACTTGGGACAGAACTCACTGAAGCTTTCTTT
TRBJ1-1,NA,TRBV29-1,many,CSVLLGARGTEAFF,TGCAGCGTTCTGTTGGGGGCGAGGGGAACTGAAGCTTTCTTT
TRBJ2-1,NA,TRBV12-3/TRBV12-4,many,CASTVPGGPYNEQFF,TGTGCCAGCACCGTCCCGGGGGGCCCTTACAATGAGCAGTTCTTC
TRBJ2-7,NA,TRBV7-3,many,CARTDEQYF,TGTGCCAGGACCGACGAGCAGTACTTC
TRBJ2-7,TRBD1,TRBV29-1,many,CSVEGQGETYEQYF,TGCAGCGTTGAAGGACAGGGGGAGACCTACGAGCAGTACTTC
TRBJ2-1,TRBD2,TRBV6-1,many,CASSPPAGRGVYNEQFF,TGTGCCAGCAGTCCCCCTGCTGGGCGGGGGGTATACAATGAGCAGTTCTTC
TRBJ2-3,TRBD2,TRBV28,many,CASSGLGSGARDTQYF,TGTGCCAGCAGTGGCCTGGGTAGCGGGGCGAGAGATACGCAGTATTTT
TRBJ2-3,NA,TRBV20-1,few,CSGLISGADSTDTQYF,TGCAGTGGCCTGATTAGCGGAGCCGATAGCACAGATACGCAGTATTTT
TRBJ1-6,NA,TRBV10-1,many,CASSDQGSPLHF,TGCGCCAGCAGTGATCAGGGCTCACCCCTCCACTTT
TRBJ2-5,TRBD2,TRBV5-1,many,CASSSGLAGSQTQYF,TGCGCCAGCAGCTCCGGACTAGCGGGCTCACAGACCCAGTACTTC
TRBJ1-1,TRBD1,TRBV7-2,many,CASSPGQGATEAFF,TGTGCCAGCAGCCCGGGACAGGGGGCTACTGAAGCTTTCTTT
TRBJ1-1,NA,TRBV29-1,NA,CSVKGSGTEAFF,TGCAGCGTTAAGGGATCGGGCACTGAAGCTTTCTTT
TRBJ2-3,TRBD1,TRBV27,many,CASSSPTGSTDTQYF,TGTGCCAGCAGTTCCCCGACAGGGAGCACAGATACGCAGTATTTT
TRBJ1-2,TRBD1,TRBV6-5,many,CASSYWTGDGYTF,TGTGCCAGCAGTTACTGGACAGGGGATGGCTACACCTTC
TRBJ1-2,NA,TRBV10-2,NA,CASSGWQNDGYTF,TGCGCCAGCAGTGGTTGGCAGAACGATGGCTACACCTTC
TRBJ2-7,NA,TRBV7-9,NA,CASSKPTSYEQYF,TGTGCCAGCAGCAAACCGACCAGCTACGAGCAGTACTTC
TRBJ2-3,TRBD2,TRBV5-1,many,CASSFSAGGPDTQYF,TGCGCCAGCAGCTTCTCAGCGGGGGGGCCAGATACGCAGTATTTT
TRBJ2-1,NA,TRBV7-9,NA,CASSPKSGSRDNEQFF,TGTGCCAGCAGCCCAAAGTCCGGGAGCCGTGACAATGAGCAGTTCTTC
TRBJ2-2,TRBD2,TRBV11-3,NA,CASSLKAMGGTSLNTGELFF,TGTGCCAGCAGCTTAAAGGCAATGGGGGGGACCTCCTTGAACACCGGGGAGCTGTTTTTT
TRBJ1-2,NA,TRBV10-2,many,CASSESSQGYGYTF,TGCGCCAGCAGTGAGTCGAGTCAGGGCTATGGCTACACCTTC
TRBJ1-1,TRBD1,TRBV3-1,few,CASSQAGGTEAFF,TGTGCCAGCAGTCAGGCAGGGGGGACTGAAGCTTTCTTT
TRBJ2-3,TRBD2,TRBV11-2,many,CASSLDSSGANTDTQYF,TGTGCCAGCAGCTTAGATTCTAGCGGGGCCAACACAGATACGCAGTATTTT
TRBJ2-2,NA,TRBV20-1,NA,CSARPPSWAGELFF,TGCAGTGCTAGACCCCCCAGCTGGGCCGGGGAGCTGTTTTTT
TRBJ2-2,NA,TRBV30,NA,CAWSALLYTGELFF,TGTGCCTGGAGTGCCCTTCTGTACACCGGGGAGCTGTTTTTT
TRBJ1-2,TRBD1,TRBV6-6,few,CASTSEIVLRGTGYSGYTF,TGTGCCAGCACCTCAGAGATAGTATTACGGGGGACAGGGTACTCTGGCTACACCTTC
TRBJ1-5,NA,TRBV7-9,few,CASSLGSDSNQPQHF,TGTGCCAGCAGCTTAGGCAGTGATAGCAATCAGCCCCAGCATTTT
TRBJ1-1,NA,TRBV18,NA,CASSLRDTEAFF,TGTGCCAGCTCCCTCCGGGACACTGAAGCTTTCTTT
TRBJ1-1,TRBD1,TRBV30,NA,CAWGGLNRGVPEAFF,TGTGCCTGGGGGGGTTTGAACAGGGGAGTCCCTGAAGCTTTCTTT
TRBJ1-1,NA,TRBV13,NA,CASSATVPITEAFF,TGTGCCAGCAGCGCAACGGTCCCGATCACTGAAGCTTTCTTT
TRBJ1-1,NA,TRBV6-5,many,CASRGGLLQAFF,TGTGCCAGCAGGGGAGGGCTGCTCCAAGCTTTCTTT
TRBJ1-5,NA,TRBV20-1,few,CSARVGDQPQHF,TGCAGTGCTAGAGTGGGTGACCAGCCCCAGCATTTT
TRBJ1-2,TRBD1,TRBV5-6,many,CASSATGGRYGYTF,TGTGCCAGCAGCGCTACAGGGGGCCGCTATGGCTACACCTTC
TRBJ2-5,NA,TRBV15,many,CATSRDGETQYF,TGTGCCACCAGCAGAGATGGAGAGACCCAGTACTTC
TRBJ2-3,TRBD1,TRBV12-3/TRBV12-4,few,CASSFPGQPTDTQYF,TGTGCCAGCAGTTTCCCGGGACAGCCTACAGATACGCAGTATTTT
TRBJ1-1,NA,TRBV7-6,few,CASSSRGGGWDTEAFF,TGTGCCAGCAGCTCCCGTGGCGGGGGGTGGGACACTGAAGCTTTCTTT
TRBJ1-1,TRBD1,TRBV30,many,CAWDGQGVSEAFF,TGTGCCTGGGATGGACAGGGGGTATCTGAAGCTTTCTTT
TRBJ2-3,NA,TRBV12-3/TRBV12-4,few,CASSLVRPVTTDTQYF,TGTGCCAGCAGTTTGGTACGGCCAGTAACCACAGATACGCAGTATTTT
TRBJ1-5,NA,TRBV18,NA,CASSKGELSDQPQHF,TGTGCCAGCTCAAAAGGGGAATTATCGGATCAGCCCCAGCATTTT
TRBJ1-5,NA,TRBV30,many,CAWSRLGGQPQHF,TGTGCCTGGAGTCGTTTGGGGGGTCAGCCCCAGCATTTT
TRBJ1-1,TRBD1,TRBV19,many,CASSRDRASEAFF,TGTGCCAGTAGCCGGGACAGGGCCTCTGAAGCTTTCTTT
TRBJ2-7,NA,TRBV11-1,NA,CASSLFPSSYYEQYF,TGTGCCAGCAGCTTGTTCCCGTCTTCCTACTACGAGCAGTACTTC
TRBJ2-7,TRBD1,TRBV10-3,NA,CAISDRDRGIHYEQYF,TGTGCCATCAGTGACCGGGACAGGGGTATTCACTACGAGCAGTACTTC
TRBJ1-1,NA,TRBV18,NA,CASSPGSAGNTEAFF,TGTGCCAGCTCACCTGGTTCTGCAGGGAACACTGAAGCTTTCTTT
TRBJ2-1,TRBD2,TRBV5-1,NA,CASSAGTNRNEQFF,TGCGCCAGCAGCGCCGGGACTAACCGGAATGAGCAGTTCTTC
TRBJ1-5,NA,TRBV11-2,many,CASSLGPRQRNSNQPQHF,TGTGCCAGCAGCTTAGGTCCGAGACAGAGAAATAGCAATCAGCCCCAGCATTTT
TRBJ1-2,NA,TRBV4-2,many,CASSGQSLNYGYTF,TGTGCCAGCAGCGGGCAGTCCCTTAACTATGGCTACACCTTC
TRBJ2-3,TRBD2,TRBV7-9,few,CASSRSLGLAGAMDTQYF,TGTGCCAGCAGCCGTAGCCTGGGACTAGCGGGGGCTATGGATACGCAGTATTTT
TRBJ2-3,NA,TRBV29-1,many,CSVDRVLTDTQYF,TGCAGCGTCGACCGGGTCCTCACAGATACGCAGTATTTT
TRBJ1-5,TRBD1,TRBV7-9,NA,CASSLAGGQGNQPQHF,TGTGCCAGCAGCTTAGCGGGAGGACAGGGGAATCAGCCCCAGCATTTT